The rows below give T cell receptor beta chains drawn from one sample of a study of cytomegalovirus exposure and HLA in healthy donors. The method was immunoSEQ multiplex PCR; TCRdb's version includes in-frame clones alone and lacks a portion of them. The sample yields hundreds of thousands of clones, roughly 90% seen once. The sequenced sample consisted of PBMCs. The source is a woman younger than 35 in good health and CMV-seronegative. CDR3s include the opening cysteine and the closing phenylalanine or tryptophan. A D gene is named only where the DNA matches it firmly. The size entry is marked missing in some rows and otherwise reads once, few, many or a size class.

NA	TRBV7-8	TRBJ1-1	NA	CASSFPSDRRNTEAFF	TGTGCCAGCAGCTTTCCTTCTGACAGGCGGAACACTGAAGCTTTCTTT
TRBD1	TRBV7-8	TRBJ2-2	few	CASSARDSPGELFF	TGTGCCAGCAGCGCCCGGGACAGCCCCGGGGAGCTGTTTTTT
NA	TRBV30	TRBJ2-3	NA	CALLDTDTQYF	TGTGCCCTGCTAGACACAGATACGCAGTATTTT
TRBD2	TRBV4-1	TRBJ2-5	NA	CASSRSGTSGGGETQYF	TGCGCCAGCAGCCGCTCCGGGACTAGCGGAGGGGGGGAGACCCAGTACTTC
TRBD1	TRBV19	TRBJ2-7	once	CASSISGQASYEQYF	TGTGCCAGTAGTATTTCGGGACAGGCGTCCTACGAGCAGTACTTC
NA	TRBV6-5	TRBJ2-3	NA	CASSYLGGTDTDTQYF	TGTGCCAGCAGTTACCTTGGCGGGACCGACACAGATACGCAGTATTTT
TRBD2	TRBV10-3	TRBJ2-1	NA	CAISRLAGDNEQFF	TGTGCCATCAGCCGACTAGCGGGAGACAATGAGCAGTTCTTC
NA	TRBV14	TRBJ1-3	NA	CASSPPGGPFGNTIYF	TGTGCCAGCAGCCCCCCAGGAGGCCCCTTTGGAAACACCATATATTTT
NA	TRBV4-2	TRBJ2-5	NA	CASSQDRDYQETQYF	TGTGCCAGCAGCCAAGATCGTGACTACCAAGAGACCCAGTACTTC
TRBD1	TRBV7-9	TRBJ2-7	NA	CASSLGGQGETYEQYF	TGTGCCAGCAGCTTAGGGGGACAGGGTGAAACCTACGAGCAGTACTTC
TRBD2	TRBV2	TRBJ2-5	NA	CASSGLAGKVSQYF	TGTGCCAGCAGTGGACTAGCGGGAAAGGTGTCCCAGTACTTC
NA	TRBV11-2	TRBJ2-2	NA	CASSLGGAGELFF	TGTGCCAGCAGCTTGGGGGGTGCCGGGGAGCTGTTTTTT
NA	TRBV4-3	TRBJ1-2	NA	CASSQGRREGANYGYTF	TGCGCCAGCAGCCAAGGTAGAAGGGAGGGAGCTAACTATGGCTACACCTTC
TRBD2	TRBV4-2	TRBJ2-1	NA	CASSQESRTSGRLGYNEQFF	TGTGCCAGCAGCCAAGAATCGAGAACTAGCGGGAGGCTTGGGTACAATGAGCAGTTCTTC
TRBD1	TRBV10-2	TRBJ1-5	NA	CARGVRGLRSRGNQPQHF	TGCGCCAGGGGCGTCAGGGGGCTCAGGTCTAGAGGCAATCAGCCCCAGCATTTT
NA	TRBV7-2	TRBJ2-3	NA	CASTHGAGLTDTQYF	TGTGCCAGCACCCATGGGGCAGGGCTCACAGATACGCAGTATTTT
TRBD1	TRBV5-1	TRBJ2-2	NA	CASSGRTGSTGELFF	TGCGCCAGCAGCGGACGGACAGGGAGCACCGGGGAGCTGTTTTTT
NA	TRBV4-3	TRBJ1-1	NA	CASSHRGGGTEAFF	TGCGCCAGCAGCCACCGGGGCGGGGGCACTGAAGCTTTCTTT
NA	TRBV27	TRBJ1-2	NA	CASSAWTAVLNGYTF	TGTGCCAGCAGTGCCTGGACAGCTGTCTTGAATGGCTACACCTTC
NA	TRBV11-2	TRBJ2-3	NA	CASSLGNRALASTDTQYF	TGTGCCAGCAGCTTAGGTAACAGGGCGCTAGCTAGCACAGATACGCAGTATTTT
TRBD2	TRBV9	TRBJ2-1	NA	CASSVAGGMVEQFF	TGTGCCAGCAGCGTAGCGGGAGGGATGGTTGAGCAGTTCTTC
NA	TRBV28	TRBJ2-7	NA	CASWTALNYEQYF	TGTGCCAGCTGGACTGCCCTCAACTACGAGCAGTACTTC
NA	TRBV5-5	TRBJ2-3	NA	CASSSAGTSTDTQYF	TGTGCCAGCAGCTCCGCCGGGACTAGCACAGATACGCAGTATTTT
TRBD2	TRBV28	TRBJ2-7	NA	CASSPGLAGEEQYF	TGTGCCAGCAGTCCGGGACTAGCGGGGGAAGAGCAGTACTTC
NA	TRBV15	TRBJ1-1	NA	CATSIRGTEAFF	TGTGCCACCAGCATCAGGGGAACTGAAGCTTTCTTT